The 9 T cell receptor beta chains given below trace back to one sample, sequenced in a study of CD8 T cells in ankylosing spondylitis. Study-level points and caveats: In ankylosing spondylitis blood, a motif of seven to nine highly homologous TCR beta variants appeared characteristic.

TCRdb independently ran MiXCR on the 5' RACE reads; one entry per CDR3 protein. Counted here are about 750,000 distinct CDR3 sequences, roughly 19% occurring once; the ten biggest clones make up around 19%. No antigens are known for them. The sequenced sample was blood, either unsorted or a sorted T cell fraction (not recorded which). The receptors stem from a male donor with ankylosing spondylitis.

In its sample, this clonotype was seen a few times. The chain is built from TRBV6-5 and TRBJ1-1; a possible D gene is TRBD1 (5 bases). The CDR3 loop spans 15 amino acids. V lost 2 bases, J lost 1 base, and 11 bases lay in between. Per germline, CDR1 MNHEY and CDR2 SVGAGI. The CDR3 nucleotides read TGTGCCAGCAGTTACACGTGGGGGGGGAACACTGAAGCTTTCTTT. Its protein is CASSYTWGGNTEAFF.

This clonotype has only a few counts. The chain employs TRBV12-3 or TRBV12-4 and TRBJ1-1; a possible D gene is TRBD1 (6 bases). V was trimmed by 5 bases and J by 9 bases, leaving 16 bases between them. The CDR3 is 13 residues long. In DNA form, the CDR3 reads TGTGCCAGCAGTACCGGACAGTACCTGAAAGCTTTCTTT. This sequence encodes CASSTGQYLKAFF.

This rearrangement joins TRBV28 to TRBJ2-7; D remains ambiguous. Trimming left V 2 bases short and J 6 bases short, with 14 bases between. Germline values: CDR1 MDHEN, CDR2 SYDVKM. CDR3 length: 14 residues. The CDR3 region has the DNA TGTGCCAGCAGTTTAAAGGTGTTCCCCCTCGAGCAGTACTTC. It yields the protein CASSLKVFPLEQYF. The full variable domain, rest sourced from reference TRBV28 and TRBJ2-7, is DVKVTQSSRYLVKRTGEKVFLECVQDMDHENMFWYRQDPGLGLRLIYFSYDVKMKEKGDIPEGYSVSREKKERFSLILESASTNQTSMYLCASSLKVFPLEQYFGPGTRLTVT.

In this sample, this clonotype turned up a few times. The V gene is TRBV30, the J gene TRBJ1-1; 7 nucleotides agree with TRBD1. The germline V gene encodes CDR1 GTSNPN and CDR2 SVGIG (reference sequence). The V segment lost 5 bases and the J segment 2 bases; nucleotides outside the gene matches: 5. The CDR3 has 13 residues. As DNA, the CDR3 is TGTGCCTGGGACAGGGTCGGCAACACTGAAGCTTTCTTT. Amino acids: CAWDRVGNTEAFF.

The gene calls are TRBV30 and TRBJ2-5; D is possibly TRBD1 or TRBD2 (6 bases each). The CDR3 is 12 amino acids. From germline, CDR1 is GTSNPN and CDR2 SVGIG (reference sequence). Trimming took off 5 bases at V and 3 bases at J, with 10 bases between the two ends. The chain's CDR3 is CAWGGTKETQYF. The CDR3 nucleotides are TGTGCCTGGGGGGGGACAAAAGAGACCCAGTACTTC.

The chain is built from TRBV4-1 and TRBJ2-7; D perhaps matches TRBD2 (6 bases). The V and J ends lost 4 bases and 3 bases respectively, with 16 bases between them. Per germline, CDR1 MGHRA and CDR2 YSYEKL. The CDR3 is 15 residues long. The CDR3 bases are TGCGCCAGCAGCCCGGTGGGACTGTCCAACTACGAGCAGTACTTC. Its translation is CASSPVGLSNYEQYF.

This clonotype was seen more than once but under ten times. The chain carries TRBV6-4 and TRBJ2-3; the D gene could be TRBD1 or TRBD2 (5 bases each). Deletions cut 5 bases from V and 6 bases from J, with 15 bases between. This CDR3 comprises 14 residues. Germline V lookup: CDR1 MRHNA, CDR2 SNTAGT. The CDR3 protein is CASSPPPWGDTQYF. CDR3 nucleotide sequence: TGTGCCAGCAGTCCGCCGCCGTGGGGGGATACGCAGTATTTT.

A few counts support this clonotype. The chain couples TRBV6-4 to TRBJ2-1, with D possibly matching TRBD1 (6 bases). Trimming pared 0 bases from V and 6 bases from J, leaving 15 bases between. Germline V gives CDR1 MRHNA, CDR2 SNTAGT. This CDR3 contains 16 residues. The CDR3 loop is CASSDSTLGQINEQFF. The DNA for the CDR3 is TGTGCCAGCAGTGACTCGACCCTCGGACAGATCAATGAGCAGTTCTTC.

This clonotype was seen more than once but under ten times. The chain employs TRBV3-1 and TRBJ2-3, with TRBD2 identical over 11 bases. This CDR3 is 18 amino acids long. CDR1 is LGHDT, CDR2 YNNKEL, per germline (reference sequence). V gave up 0 bases and J gave up 4 bases; unmatched junction bases: 9. CDR3: CASSQEGASGRSSDTQYF. DNA for the CDR3: TGTGCCAGCAGCCAAGAAGGGGCTAGCGGGAGGAGCTCAGATACGCAGTATTTT.